The entry that follows covers one TCR beta chain sequence. CDR1 is LNHDA and CDR2 is SQIVND in the germline V gene (reference sequence). Losses at the gene ends were 5 bases for V and 7 bases for J; bases not matched to a gene: 13. The length of the CDR3 is 16 residues. In the original analysis: It was from reference gene primer amplification that nucleated cell counts were estimated. The table came from immunoSEQ multiplex PCR; TCRdb's copy has only in-frame clones and leaves some out. V, J and clone size reflect that table, while D and trimming were determined from the DNA. This sample has about 160,000 clones, with 85% to 95% found just once. This entry belongs to a study of blood T cell repertoires in COVID-19. Study details: Acute and convalescent COVID-19 samples came from the United States, Italy and Spain.

This clonotype originated in a woman aged 45-60 years with acute or convalescent COVID-19. The chain couples TRBV19 to TRBJ1-2, with 10 nucleotides matching TRBD1. Material: peripheral blood. Here the CDR3 reads CASSSPGQGNVGGYTF. The CDR3 region has the DNA TGTGCCAGTAGTTCCCCGGGACAGGGGAATGTAGGTGGCTACACCTTC. The variable domain in full, completed from reference TRBV19 and TRBJ1-2, reads DGGITQSPKYLFRKEGQNVTLSCEQNLNHDAMYWYRQDPGQGLRLIYYSQIVNDFQKGDIAEGYSVSREKKESFPLTVTSAQKNPTAFYLCASSSPGQGNVGGYTFGSGTRLTVV.